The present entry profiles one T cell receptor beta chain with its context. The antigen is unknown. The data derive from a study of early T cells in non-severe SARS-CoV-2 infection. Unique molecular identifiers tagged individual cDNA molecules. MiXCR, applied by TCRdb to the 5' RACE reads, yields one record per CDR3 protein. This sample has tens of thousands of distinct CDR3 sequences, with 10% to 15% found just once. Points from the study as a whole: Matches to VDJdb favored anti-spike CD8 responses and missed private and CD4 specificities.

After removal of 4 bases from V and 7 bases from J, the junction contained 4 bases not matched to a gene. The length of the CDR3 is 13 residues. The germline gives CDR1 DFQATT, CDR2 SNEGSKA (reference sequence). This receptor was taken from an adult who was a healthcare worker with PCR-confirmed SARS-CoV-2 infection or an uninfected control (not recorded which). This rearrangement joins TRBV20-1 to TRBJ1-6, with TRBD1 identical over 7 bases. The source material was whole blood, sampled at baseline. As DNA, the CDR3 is TGCAGTGCTAAGACAGGGCCAAATTCACCCCTCCACTTT. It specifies CSAKTGPNSPLHF.